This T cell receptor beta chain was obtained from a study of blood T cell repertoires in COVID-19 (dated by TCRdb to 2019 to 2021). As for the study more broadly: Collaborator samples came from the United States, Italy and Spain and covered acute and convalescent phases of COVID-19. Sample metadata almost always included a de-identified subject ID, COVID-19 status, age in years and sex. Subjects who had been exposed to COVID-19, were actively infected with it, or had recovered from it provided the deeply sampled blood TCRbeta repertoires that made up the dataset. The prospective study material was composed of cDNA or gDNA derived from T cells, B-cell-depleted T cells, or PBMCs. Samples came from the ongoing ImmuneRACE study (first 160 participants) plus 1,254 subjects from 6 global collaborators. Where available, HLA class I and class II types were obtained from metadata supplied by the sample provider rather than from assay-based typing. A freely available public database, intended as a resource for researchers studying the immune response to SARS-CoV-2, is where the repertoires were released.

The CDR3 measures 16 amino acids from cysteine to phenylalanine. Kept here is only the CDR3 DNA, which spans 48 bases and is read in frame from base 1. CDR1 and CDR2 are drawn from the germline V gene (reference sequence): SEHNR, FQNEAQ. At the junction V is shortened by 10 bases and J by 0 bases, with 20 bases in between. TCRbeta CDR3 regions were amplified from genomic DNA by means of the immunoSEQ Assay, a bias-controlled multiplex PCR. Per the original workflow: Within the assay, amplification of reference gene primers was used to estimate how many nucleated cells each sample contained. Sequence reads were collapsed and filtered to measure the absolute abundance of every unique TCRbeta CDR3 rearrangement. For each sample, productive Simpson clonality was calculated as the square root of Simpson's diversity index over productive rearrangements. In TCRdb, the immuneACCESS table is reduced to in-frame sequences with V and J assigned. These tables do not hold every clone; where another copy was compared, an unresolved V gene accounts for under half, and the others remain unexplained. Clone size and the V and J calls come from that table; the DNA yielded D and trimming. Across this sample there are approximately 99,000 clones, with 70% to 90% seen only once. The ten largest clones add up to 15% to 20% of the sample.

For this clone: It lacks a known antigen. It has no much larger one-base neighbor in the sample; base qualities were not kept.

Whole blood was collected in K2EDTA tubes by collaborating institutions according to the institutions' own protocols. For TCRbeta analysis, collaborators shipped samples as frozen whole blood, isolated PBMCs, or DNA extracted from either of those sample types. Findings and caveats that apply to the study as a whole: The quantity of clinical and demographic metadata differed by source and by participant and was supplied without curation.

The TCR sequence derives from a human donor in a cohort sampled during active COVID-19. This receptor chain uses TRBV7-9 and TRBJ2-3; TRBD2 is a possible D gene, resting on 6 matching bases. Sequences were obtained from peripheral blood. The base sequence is TGTGCCACAACAGACCGGGGGACCCTGAGCACAGATACGCAGTATTTT. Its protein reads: CATTDRGTLSTDTQYF. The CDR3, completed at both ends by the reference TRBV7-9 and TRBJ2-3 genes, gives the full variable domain DTGVSQNPRHKITKRGQNVTFRCDPISEHNRLYWYRQTLGQGPEFLTYFQNEAQLEKSRLLSDRFSAERPKGSFSTLEIQRTEQGDSAMYLCATTDRGTLSTDTQYFGPGTRLTVL.